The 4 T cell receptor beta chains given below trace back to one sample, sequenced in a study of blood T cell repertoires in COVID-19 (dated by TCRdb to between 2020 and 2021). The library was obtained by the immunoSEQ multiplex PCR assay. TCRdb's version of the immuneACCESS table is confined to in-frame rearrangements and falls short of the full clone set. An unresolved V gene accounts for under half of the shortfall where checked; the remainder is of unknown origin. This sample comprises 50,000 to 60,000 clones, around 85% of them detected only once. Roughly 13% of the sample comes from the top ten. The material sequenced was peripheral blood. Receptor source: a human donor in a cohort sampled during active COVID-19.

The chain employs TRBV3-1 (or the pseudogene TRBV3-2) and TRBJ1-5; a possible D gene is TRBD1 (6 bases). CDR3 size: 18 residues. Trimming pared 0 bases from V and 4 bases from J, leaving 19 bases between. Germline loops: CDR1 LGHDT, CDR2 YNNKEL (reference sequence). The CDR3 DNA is TGTGCCAGCAGCCAAGACTCCCGGGGGGGCCTGGAAAATCAGCCCCAGCATTTT. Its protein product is CASSQDSRGGLENQPQHF.

CDR3: CASSESILGLQYF. As DNA, the CDR3 is TGCGCCAGCAGTGAGTCGATTCTTGGCCTTCAGTACTTC. The rearrangement links TRBV10-1 to TRBJ2-4; D ambiguous. V lost 0 bases and J lost 11, with 11 bases in between. There are 13 residues in the CDR3. Germline CDR1 is WNHNN and CDR2 is SYGVQD (reference sequence).

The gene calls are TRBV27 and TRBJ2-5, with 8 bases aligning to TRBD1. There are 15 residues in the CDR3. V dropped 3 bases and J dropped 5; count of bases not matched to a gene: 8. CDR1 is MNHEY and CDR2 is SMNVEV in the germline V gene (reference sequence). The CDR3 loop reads CASSFLTGAVETQYF. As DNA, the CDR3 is TGTGCCAGCAGTTTTTTGACAGGGGCGGTGGAGACCCAGTACTTC.

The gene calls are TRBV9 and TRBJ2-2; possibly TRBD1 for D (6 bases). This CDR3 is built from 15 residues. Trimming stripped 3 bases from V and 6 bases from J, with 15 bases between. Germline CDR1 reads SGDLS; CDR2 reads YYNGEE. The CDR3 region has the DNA TGTGCCAGCAGCGAATTGGCCCACAGGGCCGGGGAGCTGTTTTTT. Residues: CASSELAHRAGELFF.